The entry below gives a single T cell receptor (beta chain) sequence along with its context. The antigen is undetermined. The sample comes from a study of chemoradiotherapy in HPV16-positive cancers. Study as a whole: Candidate HPV-specific clones and shared TCR motifs came from two HPV16-positive patients. Study-wide points: For HPV16-positive patients, expanding HPV-responsive T cells associated with longer recurrence-free survival.

The table came from immunoSEQ multiplex PCR; TCRdb's copy has only in-frame clones and leaves some out. There are approximately 14,000 clones in the sample; about 91% occur only once, and around 3.7% lies in the top ten. The ends lost 0 bases at V and 5 bases at J; junction bases unmatched: 7. Germline lookup yields CDR1 SGHDT and CDR2 YYEEEE. The CDR3 totals 16 residues. Over chemoradiotherapy, repertoires were sampled more than once. This clonotype was obtained from a human donor with HPV-associated anogenital cancer. Sequencing used blood, obtained from a patient who underwent chemoradiotherapy. The V call is TRBV5-6, the J call TRBJ2-7; TRBD1 matches 11 bases. Here the CDR3 DNA reads TGTGCCAGCAGCTTGGTTGGGACAGGGGGTTCGGACGAGCAGTACTTC. Amino acid sequence: CASSLVGTGGSDEQYF.